This entry lists 8 T cell receptor beta chains sequenced from one sample in a study of response to subunit inactivated influenza vaccine. MiXCR was run by TCRdb on the RT-PCR reads, yielding one entry per CDR3 protein. This sample has about 570,000 distinct CDR3 sequences, with around 11% found just once. Sequenced material: PBMCs from blood, taken on the day of vaccination. The origin of the receptors is a man in his forties or fifties who received an inactivated influenza vaccine.

Details on this clonotype: One base away lies a much larger clone, so this may be a sequencing read error. In nucleotides, the CDR3 is TGTGCCAGCAGGGCCGGGTCCTCGAACACTGAAGCTTTCTTT. It specifies CASRAGSSNTEAFF. The chain carries TRBV28 and TRBJ1-1; no definite D call. This CDR3 is built from 14 residues. Germline V CDR1 and CDR2: MDHEN, SYDVKM. Trimming stripped 6 bases from V and 1 base from J, with 12 bases between. Complete variable domain (other parts from reference TRBV28 and TRBJ1-1): DVKVTQSSRYLVKRTGEKVFLECVQDMDHENMFWYRQDPGLGLRLIYFSYDVKMKEKGDIPEGYSVSREKKERFSLILESASTNQTSMYLCASRAGSSNTEAFFGQGTRLTVV.

This chain links TRBV20-1 with TRBJ2-2; D might be TRBD1 (5 bases). Germline assignment: CDR1 DFQATT and CDR2 SNEGSKA (reference sequence). V was trimmed by 4 bases and J by 3 bases, leaving 9 bases between them. The CDR3 is 13 residues long. CDR3 DNA: TGCAGTGCTACCAGGGTGGACACCGGGGAGCTGTTTTTT. Translating it yields CSATRVDTGELFF.

The rearrangement links TRBV7-2 to TRBJ1-1; D may be TRBD1 (6 bases). The germline gives CDR1 SGHTA, CDR2 FQGNSA. The CDR3 is made up of 14 amino acids. V was shortened by 7 bases and J by 1 base, with 13 bases between the two germline ends. The DNA for the CDR3 is TGTGCCAGCAACACCTGGGGACAGAACACTGAAGCTTTCTTT. It codes for CASNTWGQNTEAFF.

This clonotype showed up just a few times. The chain couples TRBV6-1 to TRBJ2-3; 7 positions match TRBD1. After removal of 8 bases from V and 5 bases from J, the junction contained 10 bases not matched to a gene. Looked up from germline, CDR1 is MNHNS and CDR2 is SASEGT. This CDR3 region has 14 residues. CDR3 residues: CASDEAGGIDTQYF. The CDR3 DNA reads TGTGCCAGCGATGAGGCAGGGGGAATAGATACGCAGTATTTT.

The J gene is TRBJ1-2, the V gene TRBV27, with TRBD1 identical over 8 bases. With V trimmed by 3 bases and J by 5 bases, 8 bases remained unmatched. Germline CDR1 reads MNHEY; CDR2 reads SMNVEV (reference sequence). This CDR3 region has 15 residues. CDR3 DNA: TGTGCCAGCAGTTTTGGGGGGACAGGAGTATATGGCTACACCTTC. As protein: CASSFGGTGVYGYTF.

This chain connects TRBV15 to TRBJ2-1; tentatively, D is TRBD1 or TRBD2 (5 bases each). CDR3 length: 14 amino acids. Germline CDR1 is LNHNV and CDR2 is YYDKDF (reference sequence). V shed 4 bases and J shed 5 bases, with 12 bases lying between them. The CDR3 spells CATSTSGRNNEQFF. The CDR3 bases are TGTGCCACCAGCACCTCGGGACGGAACAATGAGCAGTTCTTC.

At least ten counts were recorded for this clonotype. The V call is TRBV3-1, the J call TRBJ2-1; possible D gene TRBD2, 6 bases. The CDR3 consists of 15 residues. CDR1 is LGHDT and CDR2 is YNNKEL in the germline V gene (reference sequence). V was pared by 3 bases and J by 6 bases, with 15 bases between. In DNA, the CDR3 is TGTGCCAGCAGCCAGGGGGGAGGAAGGGTCAATGAGCAGTTCTTC. Its protein product is CASSQGGGRVNEQFF.

V gene TRBV20-1 combines with J gene TRBJ2-1; 10 nucleotides line up with TRBD2. Trimming took 1 base from V and 8 from J; bases not matched to a gene: 11. Germline lookup yields CDR1 DFQATT and CDR2 SNEGSKA (reference sequence). CDR3 length: 16 amino acids. The CDR3 sequence is CSARGSGRSGFDEQFF. CDR3 sequence (DNA): TGCAGTGCTAGAGGTAGCGGGAGGTCCGGTTTCGATGAGCAGTTCTTC.